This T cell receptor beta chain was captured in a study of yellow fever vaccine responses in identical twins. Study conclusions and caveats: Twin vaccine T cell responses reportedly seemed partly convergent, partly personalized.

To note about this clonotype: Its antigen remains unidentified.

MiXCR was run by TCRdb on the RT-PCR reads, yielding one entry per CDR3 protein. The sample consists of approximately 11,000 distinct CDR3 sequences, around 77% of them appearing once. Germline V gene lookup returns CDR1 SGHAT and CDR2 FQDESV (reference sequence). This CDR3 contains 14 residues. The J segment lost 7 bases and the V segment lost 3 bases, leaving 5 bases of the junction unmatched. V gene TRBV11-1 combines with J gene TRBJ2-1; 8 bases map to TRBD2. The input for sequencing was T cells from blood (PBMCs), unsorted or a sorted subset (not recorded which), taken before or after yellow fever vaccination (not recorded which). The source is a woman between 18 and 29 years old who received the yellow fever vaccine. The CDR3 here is CASSFLAGLNEQFF. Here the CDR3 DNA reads TGTGCCAGCAGCTTCTTAGCGGGGTTGAATGAGCAGTTCTTC.